Detailed here is one TCR beta chain. Its antigen is still unknown. Sequence at one end of the junction differs from germline and may be a read error. At the DNA level, this CDR3 is encoded by other sequences in the same sample as well. Both 60 Vbeta primers and 13 Jbeta primers went into the PCR. Per the study methods: In a later analysis, the count reached about 80 million unique TCR beta chains, with about 9.9 million shared. The repertoire was sequenced with immunoSEQ multiplex PCR; TCRdb's copy has only in-frame clones and lacks some. Clone size and the V and J calls come from that table; the DNA yielded D and trimming. The table includes about 130,000 clones, roughly 85% detected once. This specimen comes from a study of cytomegalovirus exposure and HLA in healthy donors. Regarding the study as a whole: Differences between HLA loci emerged in a later analysis of TCR association rates, with DRB1 most and HLA-C fewest. Fewer N-insertions than the roughly 650-donor mean were reportedly shown by an Asian-associated ancestry cluster in a later analysis.

The receptor was isolated from a man in his forties in good health and CMV-seropositive. Input material: PBMCs.

The CDR3 bases are TGTGCCAGTAGTGAAATTGGGGGCGCCCAGCATTTT. It encodes CASSEIGGAQHF. J is TRBJ1-5 and V is TRBV6-1; D is perhaps TRBD1 (6 bases). This CDR3 has 12 amino acids. The V gene's germline CDR1 is MNHNS and CDR2 SASEGT.